The following is a T cell receptor (beta chain) sequence with its context. Its antigen is currently not known. Per-base qualities were not stored, and no clone one base away is much larger. The library was generated by 5' RACE. The listed sequencing device is Illumina HiSeq 2500. A second PCR of roughly 6 to 11 cycles was run with a J-beta primer mix and a sample-barcoded 5' primer. A unique molecular identifier was introduced onto each TCR beta cDNA molecule by a template-switch 5' adaptor carrying 12 random nucleotides. Each sample yielded at least 3 million CDR3-containing paired-end reads. All of the RNA was converted into first-strand cDNA using the Mint cDNA synthesis kit, with a TRBC-specific oligonucleotide serving as the primer. After uracil-DNA glycosylase treatment, a first 18-cycle PCR used universal primers M1SS and BC2_uni_R on all cDNA. The authors' pipeline ran thus. For normalization, 1 million high-quality reads, each with a distinct molecular identifier, were randomly selected from each sample. Instead of being binned into consensus sequences, reads that shared molecular identifiers were thrown out. MiTCR, run with a Q25 quality threshold and the strictest error-elimination algorithm, handled CDR3 identification, clonotype clustering and error correction. Lower-bound total TCR beta diversity was estimated with a nonparametric unseen species model using Euler transformation. TCRdb handled the public reads itself, with Q25 trimming in fastp and clone calling in MiXCR, and kept productive beta chains. Entries are consolidated by CDR3 protein sequence, retaining the most common genes and DNA. Here the V and J calls rest on TCRdb's processing, not on the authors' analysis. This sample gives approximately 820,000 distinct CDR3 sequences in total; approximately 48% of them show up just once. The ten largest clones capture roughly a fifth of the sample.

The 40 or so donors, aged about 6 to 100 years, were systemically healthy Caucasian individuals from Russia. Each donor gave about 9.7 milliliters of peripheral blood, drawn into EDTA-treated Vacutainer tubes. Ficoll-Paque density-gradient centrifugation was used to isolate PBMCs, with at least 6.5 million per sample. Trizol reagent was used to extract total RNA from PBMCs, with at least 6 micrograms per sample. The percentages of naive CD45RAhigh/CD27high T cells were determined by flow cytometry on a PBMC aliquot from every donor. This record belongs to a study of blood T cells in healthy people across ages (dated by TCRdb to between 2015 and 2016). A note on the overall study: In model experiments, roughly one uniquely barcoded TCR beta cDNA molecule per two T cells was captured by template switching. The study measured age-related changes in TCR beta repertoire diversity using deep sequencing normalized with unique cDNA molecular identifiers. Four age groups were formed from the donors: young (average approximately 17 years), middle-aged (approximately 39), aged (over 55) and long-lived (about 80). To avoid experimental bias, donors of different ages were spread randomly across the sequencing lanes. Using the same blood draw, the study looked at two additional independent replicas of 1 million unique cDNA reads for two donors, one aged 18 to 30 and the other aged 80 or older.

Overall study results and their limits: Because donor CMV infection status was unknown, age-related changes in expanded clonotypes were potentially confounded. There was a strong correlation between observed TCR beta diversity and the percentage of naive T cells measured by flow cytometry. Observed TCR beta diversity per million T cells fell roughly linearly with age, and a significant reduction was already apparent by age around 40. Compared with the aged group, the long-lived group had more naive CD4+ T cells, fewer expanded clones and increased TCR diversity, suggesting age selection. Total diversity estimates from one million sequenced T cells were considered lower bounds and underestimates. Bulk unsorted PBMC profiling prevented conclusive comparison of naive and antigen-experienced compartments.

The CDR3 runs 15 amino acids, cysteine and phenylalanine included. The read is trimmed to its CDR3 DNA, 45 bases read in frame from base 1. The germline V gene (reference sequence) sets CDR1 to SEHNR and CDR2 to FQNEAQ. V loses 5 bases at its end and J loses 0 bases; junction bases beyond the gene matches: 6. The V and J genes are TRBV7-9 and TRBJ1-1, with TRBD1 identical over 7 junction bases. Specimen: blood. This TCR was sampled from a man aged 55-75 years in good health. This receptor carries the CDR3 CASSTGTDMNTEAFF. The DNA sequence reads TGTGCCAGCAGCACGGGGACAGATATGAACACTGAAGCTTTCTTT.